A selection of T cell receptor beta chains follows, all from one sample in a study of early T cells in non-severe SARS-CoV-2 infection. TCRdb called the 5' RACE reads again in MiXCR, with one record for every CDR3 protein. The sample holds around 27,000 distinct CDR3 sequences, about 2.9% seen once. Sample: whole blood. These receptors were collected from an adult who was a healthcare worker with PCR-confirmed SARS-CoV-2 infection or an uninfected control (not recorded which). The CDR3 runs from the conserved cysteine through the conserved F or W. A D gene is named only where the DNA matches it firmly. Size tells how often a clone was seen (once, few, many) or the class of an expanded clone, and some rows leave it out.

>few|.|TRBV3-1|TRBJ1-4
TGTGCCAGCAGCCAAGATTACGATGAAAAACTGTTTTTT
CASSQDYDEKLFF
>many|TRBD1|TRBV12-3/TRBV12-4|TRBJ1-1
TGTGCCAGCAGAAGACAGGGGGTGATGACTGAAGCTTTCTTT
CASRRQGVMTEAFF
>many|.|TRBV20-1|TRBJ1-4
TGCAGTGCCAGAGGACCTGGGAGTGAAAAACTGTTTTTT
CSARGPGSEKLFF
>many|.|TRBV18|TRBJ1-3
TGTGCCAGCTCACCGATGGGTAACTCTGGAAACACCATATATTTT
CASSPMGNSGNTIYF
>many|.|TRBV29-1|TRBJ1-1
TGCAGCGTTGTTGAAGGAAGGCAAACTGAAGCTTTCTTT
CSVVEGRQTEAFF
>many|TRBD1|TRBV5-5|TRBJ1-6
TGTGCCAGCAGCTTTAGGACAGGGGGAAATTCACCCCTCCACTTT
CASSFRTGGNSPLHF
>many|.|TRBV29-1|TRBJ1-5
TGCAGCGTTGCTGGGGGTTTTCTTGGCAATCAGCCCCAGCATTTT
CSVAGGFLGNQPQHF
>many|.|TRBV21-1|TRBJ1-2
TGTGCCAGCAGCGGAAAGGGGTTTGGCTACACCTTC
CASSGKGFGYTF
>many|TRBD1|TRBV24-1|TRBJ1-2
TGTGCCACCAGTGACCCGGACAGGGGGCGGCTTGGCTACACCTTC
CATSDPDRGRLGYTF
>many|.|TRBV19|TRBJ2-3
TGTGCCTCCCACCCCGGAACCACAGATACGCAGTATTTT
CASHPGTTDTQYF
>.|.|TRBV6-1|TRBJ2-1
TGTGCCAGCAGTGAAGGTGCGGGGCGCCGGGTGGGTTACAATGAGCAGTTCTTC
CASSEGAGRRVGYNEQFF
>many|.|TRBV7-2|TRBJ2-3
TGTGCCAGCAGCCTGGGAACCAGGGGGGGCCCGGTAACAGATACGCAGTATTTT
CASSLGTRGGPVTDTQYF
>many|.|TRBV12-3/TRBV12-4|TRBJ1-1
TGTGCCAGCAACCCCTGGGGTAACGCTGAAGCTTTCTTT
CASNPWGNAEAFF
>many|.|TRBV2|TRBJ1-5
TGTGCCAGCAGTGAATGGGGCACCAATCAGCCCCAGCATTTT
CASSEWGTNQPQHF
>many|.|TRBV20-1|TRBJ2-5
TGCAGTGCTAGCAGGCAGGGGGGGGAGACCCAGTACTTC
CSASRQGGETQYF
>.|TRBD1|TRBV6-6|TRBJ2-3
TGTGCCAGCGACGGGACAGGGTTCGCAGATACGCAGTATTTT
CASDGTGFADTQYF
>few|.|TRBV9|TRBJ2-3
TGTGCCAGCAGCGTAGATCAAGGGGATACGCAGTATTTT
CASSVDQGDTQYF
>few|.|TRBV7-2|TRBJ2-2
TGTGCCAGCAGCTTAAGTTCTGGCCGGGACACCGGGGAGCTGTTTTTT
CASSLSSGRDTGELFF
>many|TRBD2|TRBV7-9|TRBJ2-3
TGTGCCAGCAGCCCAGCTGCGGGGGGGCCGTCAGATACGCAGTATTTT
CASSPAAGGPSDTQYF
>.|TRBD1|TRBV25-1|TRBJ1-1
TGTGCCAGCAGCAAGACAGGGATGAACACTGAAGCTTTCTTT
CASSKTGMNTEAFF
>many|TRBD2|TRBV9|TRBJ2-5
TGTGCCAGCAGCGTCGGGACTAGCGGGGGGCAAGAGACCCAGTACTTC
CASSVGTSGGQETQYF
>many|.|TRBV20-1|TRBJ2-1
TGCAGTGCTGTCTTCTCCAGGACGGGCGTGCAGTTCTTC
CSAVFSRTGVQFF
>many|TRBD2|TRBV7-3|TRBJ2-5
TGTGCCAGCAGCCCGGGAGGAAACCAAGAGACCCAGTACTTC
CASSPGGNQETQYF
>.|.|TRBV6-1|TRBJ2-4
TGTGCCAGCAGGGACGTGGCGGGGGCCCTTTTGGGGGCCAAAAACATTCAGTACTTC
CASRDVAGALLGAKNIQYF
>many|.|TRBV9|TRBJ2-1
TGTGCCAGCAGCGTAGAAGCAGGGTGGAATGAGCAGTTCTTC
CASSVEAGWNEQFF
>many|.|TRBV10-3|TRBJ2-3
TGTGCCATCAGTGTACGACTAGACGAGGGAGATACGCAGTATTTT
CAISVRLDEGDTQYF
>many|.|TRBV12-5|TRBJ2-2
TGTGCTAGTGGTCCCGATTCGTTTAGGGCGGAGACCGGGGAGCTGTTTTTT
CASGPDSFRAETGELFF
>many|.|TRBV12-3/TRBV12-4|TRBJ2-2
TGTGCCAGCACTAAGGGACTCAACACCGGGGAGCTGTTTTTT
CASTKGLNTGELFF